The rows below give T cell receptor beta chains drawn from one sample of a study of tumor-infiltrating lymphocytes in localized non-small cell lung cancer. This table comes from immunoSEQ multiplex PCR, and its TCRdb copy is limited to in-frame clones, with some not included. The repertoire holds 27,000 or so clones, with roughly 88% as singletons. The source material was lung tumor tissue. The receptors were sampled from a human donor with non-small cell lung cancer. CDR3s leave out the opening cysteine and the closing phenylalanine or tryptophan.

cdr3_aa: ASSLRASLSYEQY
j_call: TRBJ2-7
v_call: TRBV11-2

cdr3_aa: ASSIVGRSDGYT
j_call: TRBJ1-2
v_call: TRBV19

cdr3_aa: ASSQRRSYNEQF
j_call: TRBJ2-1
v_call: TRBV4-3

cdr3_aa: ASSAPRRAGNQPQH
j_call: TRBJ1-5
v_call: TRBV19

cdr3_aa: ASSFSQQGTYEQY
j_call: TRBJ2-7
v_call: TRBV11-2

cdr3_aa: ASSLVPGSYEQY
j_call: TRBJ2-7
v_call: TRBV5-1

cdr3_aa: ASSDIRRGALH
j_call: TRBJ1-6
v_call: TRBV25-1

cdr3_aa: ASSKKAVSSYEQY
j_call: TRBJ2-7
v_call: TRBV19

cdr3_aa: ASTFAGGDSPLH
j_call: TRBJ1-6
v_call: TRBV6-6

cdr3_aa: ASSRDGQKQETQY
j_call: TRBJ2-5
v_call: TRBV9

cdr3_aa: ASSDAPSEKLF
j_call: TRBJ1-4
v_call: TRBV6-1

cdr3_aa: ASSFYRGPDDTEAF
j_call: TRBJ1-1
v_call: TRBV7-9

cdr3_aa: ASSRDRDTDTQY
j_call: TRBJ2-3
v_call: TRBV5-1

cdr3_aa: ASSLGGGPYEQY
j_call: TRBJ2-7
v_call: TRBV7-8

cdr3_aa: ASGRLTGLQETQY
j_call: TRBJ2-5
v_call: TRBV27

cdr3_aa: ASRYRRETSEAF
j_call: TRBJ1-1
v_call: TRBV6-6

cdr3_aa: SARGRLEQY
j_call: TRBJ2-7
v_call: TRBV20-1

cdr3_aa: AWSTTGGRDTQY
j_call: TRBJ2-3
v_call: TRBV30

cdr3_aa: ASRQTGIGTGELF
j_call: TRBJ2-2
v_call: TRBV27

cdr3_aa: ASSLAASGFLETQY
j_call: TRBJ2-5
v_call: TRBV7-2

cdr3_aa: ASRGFQETQY
j_call: TRBJ2-5
v_call: TRBV19

cdr3_aa: SADLFRQYEQY
j_call: TRBJ2-7
v_call: TRBV29-1

cdr3_aa: ASSRANTGELF
j_call: TRBJ2-2
v_call: TRBV27

cdr3_aa: SVGVGALYNEQF
j_call: TRBJ2-1
v_call: TRBV29-1

cdr3_aa: SVGMGRDTQY
j_call: TRBJ2-3
v_call: TRBV29-1

cdr3_aa: ASSLAGTSTDTQY
j_call: TRBJ2-3
v_call: TRBV5-1

cdr3_aa: ASSLRQTDTQY
j_call: TRBJ2-3
v_call: TRBV27

cdr3_aa: ASSLGNREETQY
j_call: TRBJ2-5
v_call: TRBV5-1

cdr3_aa: ASTMAGGRSPLH
j_call: TRBJ1-6
v_call: TRBV7-9

cdr3_aa: ASSSRDRGLNTEAF
j_call: TRBJ1-1
v_call: TRBV5-4

cdr3_aa: AWSVDRDRAYYEQY
j_call: TRBJ2-7
v_call: TRBV30

cdr3_aa: ASRSGSYNEQF
j_call: TRBJ2-1
v_call: TRBV5-6

cdr3_aa: ASSLNEGWYGYT
j_call: TRBJ1-2
v_call: TRBV7-8

cdr3_aa: ASSLFLRDRGANYGYT
j_call: TRBJ1-2
v_call: TRBV7-8

cdr3_aa: ASSKGSSGGAGDTQY
j_call: TRBJ2-3
v_call: TRBV21-1

cdr3_aa: ASTHPRVGYGYT
j_call: TRBJ1-2
v_call: TRBV28

cdr3_aa: ASSFGVAYEQY
j_call: TRBJ2-7
v_call: TRBV7-2

cdr3_aa: AWSEESSYEQY
j_call: TRBJ2-7
v_call: TRBV30

cdr3_aa: ASSVDRVFVPYEQY
j_call: TRBJ2-7
v_call: TRBV18

cdr3_aa: ASSQATGGNYGYT
j_call: TRBJ1-2
v_call: TRBV4-3

cdr3_aa: AISESPSAIGETQY
j_call: TRBJ2-5
v_call: TRBV10-3

cdr3_aa: ASSDREVNQPQH
j_call: TRBJ1-5
v_call: TRBV2

cdr3_aa: AGLKNTEAF
j_call: TRBJ1-1
v_call: TRBV7-2

cdr3_aa: ASSPGTGETQPQH
j_call: TRBJ1-5
v_call: TRBV19

cdr3_aa: ASSQERASGGPAKNIQY
j_call: TRBJ2-4
v_call: TRBV4-1

cdr3_aa: ASSFIKDTQY
j_call: TRBJ2-3
v_call: TRBV27

cdr3_aa: ASSLASTRTYEQY
j_call: TRBJ2-7
v_call: TRBV7-2

cdr3_aa: ASSSGQHTDTQY
j_call: TRBJ2-3
v_call: TRBV5-5

cdr3_aa: ASSLSNEQF
j_call: TRBJ2-1
v_call: TRBV28

cdr3_aa: ASSKTSGSTDTQY
j_call: TRBJ2-3
v_call: TRBV2

cdr3_aa: ASSLVGRGSGNQPQH
j_call: TRBJ1-5
v_call: TRBV7-2

cdr3_aa: ASSYTRTTNTEAF
j_call: TRBJ1-1
v_call: TRBV6-5

cdr3_aa: ASSQEGRGDTEAF
j_call: TRBJ1-1
v_call: TRBV4-3